The entry that follows covers one T cell receptor (beta chain) sequence. Its antigen remains undetermined. No per-base quality is available; no much larger clone lies one base away. From its cysteine to its phenylalanine, the CDR3 spans 18 amino acids. Only the CDR3 region is kept as DNA, spanning 54 bases read in frame from base 1. CDR1 is given as SGDLS and CDR2 as YYNGEE, both from the germline V gene. Ends trimmed: V by 0 bases, J by 8 bases; bases unmatched to a gene: 14. The library came from the immunoSEQ multiplex PCR assay. Deep sequencing of rearranged TCR beta loci, alongside multiparametric flow cytometry, was used to profile T cell repertoires. Sourced from immuneACCESS, this table was stored by TCRdb with only in-frame sequences that have V and J called. A share of the clones is absent; for the studies checked, an unresolved V gene accounts for under half, and the remainder has no known explanation. The sample table holds some 70,000 clones, of which over 70% were seen once. The ten biggest clones cover 11% of the sample.

This specimen belongs to a study of lymphopenia after photon versus proton radiotherapy (dated by TCRdb to the late 2010s). Describing the broader study: The study compared the immunological effects of photon versus proton radiation therapy in patients with gastrointestinal tumors who developed high-grade lymphopenia. The cohort comprised about 19 patients with gastrointestinal tumors who received either photon or proton therapy and then developed lymphopenia. The study was designed to characterize how the impact on the immune system differs between the two radiation modalities.

The paper as a whole reports these results and caveats: Across the cohort, among patients who died, a greater drop in TCR diversity after the nadir was inversely correlated with overall survival time. After the lymphocyte count nadir, oligoclonal expansion, especially of CD8+ Temra cells, was observed in photon-treated repertoires, and the drop in diversity was driven by this expansion. The survival association was assessed only in patients who died, and the authors presented better survival with proton therapy as a possibility rather than a demonstrated result. During treatment, patients who received proton therapy stayed relatively stable, whereas patients who received photon therapy lost naive T cells and TCR diversity and gained effector/memory populations.

The chain is made from TRBV9 and TRBJ2-1; 10 nucleotides in the junction match TRBD2. The sample in question was peripheral blood, obtained from a patient treated with proton-based radiotherapy. The TCR originated in an older man with esophageal cancer. This receptor has the CDR3 CASSVVPGPRLAGDEQFF. The DNA is as follows: TGTGCCAGCAGCGTAGTCCCGGGCCCCAGACTAGCGGGTGATGAGCAGTTCTTC.